The entry below gives a single T cell receptor (beta chain) sequence along with its context. Per germline, CDR1 MNHNY and CDR2 SVGAGI (reference sequence). The CDR3 length is 14 residues. The sample belongs to a study of CXCR3-negative and CXCR3-positive naive CD8 T cells. Libraries of TRB cDNA were made by 5' RACE and carried UMIs. TCRdb reanalyzed the 5' RACE reads and collapses them to one entry per CDR3 protein, without DNA. The repertoire table contains about 62,000 distinct CDR3 sequences. Input material: naive CXCR3- CD8+ T cells from blood. Specified subset: CD45RO-CCR7+CD27+CD95- naive CD8+ T cells lacking CXCR3 (TNR3-). The sequence was collected from a human donor in good health. Some clones in this sample may be carry-over from other donors' samples. This chain joins TRBV6-6 and TRBJ2-3; checking the TCRdb D call of TRBD1 is not possible without DNA. This chain's CDR3 is CASSSQGNTDTQYF.